The present T cell receptor (beta chain) was sequenced within a study of CD8+ T cells in alopecia areata. Trimming cost V 6 bases and J 5 bases; bases outside gene matches: 4. CDR1 is MDHEN, CDR2 SYDVKM, per germline. The CDR3 totals 13 residues. Sequencing templates came from extracted RNA that was reverse transcribed into cDNA. Repertoires were generated with immunoSEQ multiplex PCR, while TCRdb's copy carries only in-frame clones and drops some. The sample gives 65,000 to 95,000 clones, about 51% of which show up once; roughly 5.6% is in the top ten. Only a few counts were recorded for this clone. The V call is TRBV28, the J call TRBJ2-5; 9 bases agree with TRBD2. This receptor was identified in a human donor with alopecia areata. Sequences were obtained from NKG2D-high CD8+ T cells sorted from blood. CDR3 residues: CASRPSGTETQYF. The CDR3 DNA is TGTGCCAGCAGACCTAGCGGGACGGAGACCCAGTACTTC. The full variable domain, with the rest looked up from reference TRBV28 and TRBJ2-5, is DVKVTQSSRYLVKRTGEKVFLECVQDMDHENMFWYRQDPGLGLRLIYFSYDVKMKEKGDIPEGYSVSREKKERFSLILESASTNQTSMYLCASRPSGTETQYFGPGTRLLVL.